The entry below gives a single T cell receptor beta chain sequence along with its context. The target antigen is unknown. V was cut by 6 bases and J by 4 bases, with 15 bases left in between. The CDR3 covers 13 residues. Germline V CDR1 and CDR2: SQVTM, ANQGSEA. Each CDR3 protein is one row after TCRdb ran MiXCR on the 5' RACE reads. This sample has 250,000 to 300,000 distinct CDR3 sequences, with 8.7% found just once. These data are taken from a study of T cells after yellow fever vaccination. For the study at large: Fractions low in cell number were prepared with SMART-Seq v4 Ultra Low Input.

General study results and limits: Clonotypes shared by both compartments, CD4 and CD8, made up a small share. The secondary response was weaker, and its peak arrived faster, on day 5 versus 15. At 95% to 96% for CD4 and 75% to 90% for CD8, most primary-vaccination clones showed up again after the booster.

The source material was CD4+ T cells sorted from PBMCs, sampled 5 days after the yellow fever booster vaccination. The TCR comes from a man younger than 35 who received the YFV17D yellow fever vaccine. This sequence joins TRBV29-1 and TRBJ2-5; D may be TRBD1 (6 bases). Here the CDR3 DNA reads TGCAGCGTCGCTACAGGGTCAGGAGAGACCCAGTACTTC. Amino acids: CSVATGSGETQYF.